The 10 T cell receptor beta chains in this list originate from one sample, sequenced in a study of T cells generated in artificial thymic organoids. Separate semi-nested PCRs amplified TCRalpha and TCRbeta libraries using constant-region reverse primers in TRAC or TRBC. TCRdb recomputed calls from the 5' RACE reads with MiXCR, one row per CDR3 protein. The sample carries 5,400 or so distinct CDR3 sequences, less than 30% recorded once. Organoids aggregated human HSPCs with DLL1-transduced murine MS5 stromal cells. FACS-sorted CD34+CD3- hematopoietic stem and progenitor cells, with residual T cells removed, seeded the organoids. The antigens for these receptors are not known. Sequencing was performed on naive CD8+ T cells grown in artificial thymic organoids from cord blood stem and progenitor cells. Subset in this sample: CD3+TCRalphabeta+CD8SP T cells; for blood, CD45RO-CCR7+ naive CD8+ T cells. The origin of the receptors is a human donor who gave cord blood stem cells for thymic organoid culture, a cardiac surgery patient who gave postnatal thymus, or a blood donor (not recorded which).

This chain links TRBV5-1 with TRBJ2-3; TRBD2 matches at 15 bases. Germline CDR1 is SGHRS and CDR2 is YFSETQ. The CDR3 runs 18 residues. V lost 4 bases to trimming and J lost 1 base; unmatched junction nucleotides: 7. CDR3 coding DNA: TGCGCCAGCAGCCCCTGGACTAGCGGGGGGGTACGCACAGATACGCAGTATTTT. Protein sequence: CASSPWTSGGVRTDTQYF.

This clonotype is medium-sized in the sample. The chain links TRBV27 to TRBJ2-7; TRBD2 agrees at 7 bases. After removal of 5 bases from V and 5 bases from J, the junction contained 6 bases not matched to a gene. Germline V lookup: CDR1 MNHEY, CDR2 SMNVEV (reference sequence). The CDR3 totals 13 residues. In DNA, the CDR3 is TGTGCCAGCAGTGCGGGGAGGGGCAACGAGCAGTACTTC. Amino acids: CASSAGRGNEQYF.

Here the CDR3 reads CASSPERRAETQYF. The CDR3 DNA sequence: TGCGCCAGCAGCCCGGAACGCAGGGCCGAGACCCAGTACTTC. The rearrangement uses TRBV4-3 and TRBJ2-5, with TRBD1 as a possible D gene (5 bases). Germline V gene data show CDR1 as LGHNA and CDR2 as YSLEER. The CDR3 is 14 amino acids. The V end was cut by 4 bases, the J end by 5 bases, with 14 bases between.

This clonotype is categorized as medium-sized. This rearrangement joins TRBV4-3 to TRBJ1-4; no clear D gene. V was pared by 4 bases and J by 6 bases, with 12 bases between. Per germline, CDR1 LGHNA and CDR2 YSLEER. The CDR3 spans 14 residues. This CDR3 reads CASSPSDCHEKLFF. CDR3 nucleotide sequence: TGCGCCAGCAGCCCCTCGGACTGCCATGAAAAACTGTTTTTT.

This clonotype is labeled medium-sized. V gene TRBV9 combines with J gene TRBJ2-1; D unresolved. Germline CDR1 SGDLS, CDR2 YYNGEE. V was cut by 4 bases and J by 0 bases, with 11 bases left in between. The CDR3 runs to 15 residues. DNA for the CDR3: TGTGCCAGCAGCCCCCGCTCCGTCTCCTACAATGAGCAGTTCTTC. Translation gives CASSPRSVSYNEQFF.

This clonotype is judged medium-sized (0.01 to 0.1%). This chain links TRBV30 with TRBJ2-2, with 10 bases that match TRBD2. Germline CDR1 and CDR2: GTSNPN and SVGIG (reference sequence). The CDR3 runs 16 residues. Trimming at V came to 2 bases and at J to 4 bases, leaving 7 bases not matched to a gene. CDR3 sequence: CAWSFPGLALTGELFF. As DNA, the CDR3 is TGTGCCTGGAGTTTCCCGGGACTAGCGCTCACCGGGGAGCTGTTTTTT.

This clonotype is deemed medium-sized (0.01 to 0.1%). The chain recombines TRBV20-1 with TRBJ2-7; 7 nucleotides align to TRBD2. The V segment lost 1 base and the J segment 3 bases; nucleotides outside the gene matches: 12. The CDR3 runs to 16 residues. The germline V gene has CDR1 DFQATT and CDR2 SNEGSKA (reference sequence). CDR3 protein: CSARAQRDWGGYEQYF. CDR3 nucleotides: TGCAGTGCTAGAGCACAGCGGGACTGGGGGGGCTACGAGCAGTACTTC.

V is TRBV12-3 or TRBV12-4 and J is TRBJ2-3; D ambiguous. Trimming cost V 5 bases and J 2 bases, with 14 bases left between them. The length of the CDR3 is 15 residues. In nucleotides, the CDR3 is TGTGCCAGCAGTCAAGTAAGACCCCTCACAGATACGCAGTATTTT. Encoded protein: CASSQVRPLTDTQYF.

Sample share makes this clonotype medium-sized. This chain joins TRBV7-9 and TRBJ2-3; TRBD2 matches 11 bases. The V gene end was trimmed by 6 bases and the J gene end by 1 base; junction bases not matched to a gene: 0. The CDR3 runs to 14 residues. Germline V gene data show CDR1 as SEHNR and CDR2 as FQNEAQ (reference sequence). The CDR3 loop reads CASRLAGGTDTQYF. The DNA for the CDR3 is TGTGCCAGCAGACTAGCGGGGGGCACAGATACGCAGTATTTT.

Only a few counts were recorded for this clonotype. The rearrangement links TRBV24-1 to TRBJ2-7; D unresolved. CDR1 KGHDR and CDR2 SFDVKD come from the germline V gene. The CDR3 covers 12 residues. Trimming took 0 bases from V and 6 from J, leaving 5 bases between them. This CDR3 is CATSDLWGEQYF. CDR3 nucleotide sequence: TGTGCCACCAGTGATTTGTGGGGCGAGCAGTACTTC.